What follows are 25 T cell receptor beta chains derived from one specimen sequenced in a study of cytomegalovirus exposure and HLA in healthy donors. Primers: 60 Vbeta forward and 13 Jbeta reverse. Method: immunoSEQ multiplex PCR; TCRdb's copy keeps in-frame clones and lacks some. The sample has about 190,000 clones; about four fifths are singletons. The specimen sequenced was PBMCs. All receptors come from a man between 18 and 35 years old in good health and CMV-seronegative.

V and J are TRBV5-6 and TRBJ1-5; a possible D gene is TRBD1 (5 bases). The CDR3 extends over 14 amino acids. V lost 2 bases and J lost 6, with 12 bases in between. CDR1 SGHDT and CDR2 YYEEEE come from the germline V gene. DNA for the CDR3: TGTGCCAGCAGCTTCGGACGGGGGAGTCAGCCCCAGCATTTT. Its translation is CASSFGRGSQPQHF.

This clone is a singleton in its sample. J is TRBJ2-7 and V is TRBV9; a possible D gene is TRBD1 (6 bases). Trimming pared 0 bases from V and 7 bases from J, leaving 17 bases between. This CDR3 is 15 amino acids long. The germline CDR1 and CDR2 sequences are SGDLS and YYNGEE. CDR3 sequence reads: CASSVDSRGPREQYF. The CDR3 DNA reads as TGTGCCAGCAGCGTAGATTCCAGGGGTCCTCGGGAGCAGTACTTC.

This chain links TRBV14 with TRBJ2-1, with D perhaps TRBD2 (6 bases). The V gene's germline CDR1 is SGHDN and CDR2 FVKESK. The CDR3 length is 15 residues. The germline V and J ends were trimmed by 4 bases and 3 bases, with 13 bases remaining between them. The CDR3 DNA follows: TGTGCCAGCAGCCGGGCCCCGGGAGACTACAATGAGCAGTTCTTC. Translated: CASSRAPGDYNEQFF.

V usage is TRBV19 and J usage is TRBJ1-2; a possible D gene is TRBD1 (5 bases). Germline V gene data show CDR1 as LNHDA and CDR2 as SQIVND (reference sequence). There are 15 residues in the CDR3. The V gene lost 3 bases and the J gene lost 1 base, with 12 bases spanning the gap. CDR3 sequence: CASSIQGANNYGYTF. The DNA of the CDR3 is TGTGCCAGTAGTATTCAAGGGGCCAATAACTATGGCTACACCTTC.

The V and J genes are TRBV28 and TRBJ2-7; no definite D call. V shed 3 bases and J shed 4 bases, with 4 bases lying between them. Germline CDR1 MDHEN, CDR2 SYDVKM. The length of the CDR3 is 11 residues. DNA of the CDR3: TGTGCCAGCAGTTTCCGGTACGAGCAGTACTTC. It translates to CASSFRYEQYF.

The chain carries TRBV27 and TRBJ1-5, with D hard to call. CDR1 MNHEY and CDR2 SMNVEV come from the germline V gene (reference sequence). This CDR3 spans 14 amino acids. Trimming took 0 bases from V and 3 from J, leaving 6 bases between them. The CDR3 is CASSLSAFNQPQHF. For the CDR3, the DNA is TGTGCCAGCAGTTTATCGGCCTTCAATCAGCCCCAGCATTTT.

The V and J genes are TRBV14 and TRBJ2-1, with D perhaps TRBD1 (5 bases). Germline lookup yields CDR1 SGHDN and CDR2 FVKESK. Trimming left V 6 bases short and J 7 bases short, with 10 bases between. The CDR3 has 12 residues. CDR3 bases: TGTGCCAGCAGTCCTCAGGGAAATGAGCAGTTCTTC. This sequence encodes CASSPQGNEQFF.

The rearrangement links TRBV19 to TRBJ1-1; D might be TRBD1 (6 bases). CDR1 and CDR2 from the germline V gene are LNHDA and SQIVND (reference sequence). The CDR3 runs to 15 residues. V was shortened by 5 bases and J by 1 base, with 14 bases between the two germline ends. CDR3 sequence reads: CASSATGTWNTEAFF. Written as DNA, the CDR3 is TGTGCCAGTAGTGCCACAGGGACGTGGAACACTGAAGCTTTCTTT.

This chain uses TRBV28 with TRBJ2-2, with D perhaps matching TRBD2 (6 bases). The CDR3 totals 14 residues. Germline loops: CDR1 MDHEN, CDR2 SYDVKM. Trimming shortened V by 9 bases and J by 6 bases, and 17 bases separated the two germline ends. CDR3 coding DNA: TGTGCCAGTTACGAGACTAGAAGTCCCGGGGAGCTGTTTTTT. It yields the protein CASYETRSPGELFF.

The CDR3: CSVEGVRGHYNEQFF. CDR3 in DNA: TGCAGCGTTGAAGGCGTGCGCGGCCATTACAATGAGCAGTTCTTC. V and J are TRBV29-1 and TRBJ2-1; D unclear. CDR1 and CDR2 (germline): SQVTM, ANQGSEA. Trimming cost V 1 base and J 4 bases, with 14 bases left between them. This CDR3 is 15 amino acids long.

This chain uses TRBV7-2 with TRBJ1-4; D gene ambiguous. There are 14 residues in the CDR3. From germline, CDR1 is SGHTA and CDR2 FQGNSA. Trimming shortened V by 5 bases and J by 4 bases, and 11 bases separated the two germline ends. This CDR3 is CASSVPGFNEKLFF. DNA of the CDR3: TGTGCCAGCAGCGTCCCAGGCTTTAATGAAAAACTGTTTTTT. The complete variable domain, with remaining parts taken from reference TRBV7-2 and TRBJ1-4, reads GAGVSQSPSNKVTEKGKDVELRCDPISGHTALYWYRQSLGQGLEFLIYFQGNSAPDKSGLPSDRFSAERTGGSVSTLTIQRTQQEDSAVYLCASSVPGFNEKLFFGSGTQLSVL.

The DNA of the CDR3 is TGTGCCAGTAGTATCGGGACAGGGGAGGAAAAACTGTTTTTT. As protein: CASSIGTGEEKLFF. This chain joins TRBV19 and TRBJ1-4, with 10 nucleotides matching TRBD1. Losses at the gene ends were 3 bases for V and 8 bases for J; bases not matched to a gene: 3. The CDR3 sequence is 14 residues long. Germline values: CDR1 LNHDA, CDR2 SQIVND (reference sequence).

The chain carries TRBV5-1 and TRBJ2-5; D is possibly TRBD2 (6 bases). Germline values: CDR1 SGHRS, CDR2 YFSETQ. The ends were cut back, 4 bases at V and 4 bases at J, with 14 bases in the middle. This CDR3 is 14 amino acids long. CDR3 coding DNA: TGCGCCAGCAGCGCGGAGAGGAGGGGAGAGACCCAGTACTTC. Translation gives CASSAERRGETQYF.

V is TRBV27 and J is TRBJ1-6, with 7 bases lining up with TRBD1. V trimming: 3 bases; J trimming: 5 bases; junction bases outside the gene matches: 1. Germline V gives CDR1 MNHEY, CDR2 SMNVEV (reference sequence). The CDR3 sequence is 14 residues long. Written as DNA, the CDR3 is TGTGCCAGCAGTTTCGGGACAGATAATTCACCCCTCCACTTT. It encodes CASSFGTDNSPLHF.

Only one count was recorded for this clone. The J gene is TRBJ2-5, the V gene TRBV4-1, with 8 nucleotides matching TRBD2. Germline loops: CDR1 MGHRA, CDR2 YSYEKL. The CDR3 runs 16 residues. The trim removed 4 bases at V and 2 bases at J, leaving 9 bases unmatched. Written as DNA, the CDR3 is TGCGCCAGCAGCCCAGCCTTGACGGGGGGGCAAGAGACCCAGTACTTC. Translation gives CASSPALTGGQETQYF.

DNA for the CDR3: TGTGCCAGCTCCAAAGCGGGAGGGAACACCGGGGAGCTGTTTTTT. It specifies CASSKAGGNTGELFF. The chain carries TRBV4-2 and TRBJ2-2; 9 bases align to TRBD2. The germline V gene encodes CDR1 LGHNA and CDR2 YNFKEQ. Trimming cost V 8 bases and J 1 base; bases outside gene matches: 5. The CDR3 loop spans 15 amino acids.

The chain uses TRBV6-4 and TRBJ2-1, with D tentatively TRBD2 (5 bases). Per the germline V gene, CDR1 is MRHNA and CDR2 is SNTAGT. This CDR3 comprises 13 residues. The ends were cut back, 3 bases at V and 9 bases at J, with 12 bases in the middle. The CDR3 loop is CASSEWPRGEQFF. The DNA for the CDR3 is TGTGCCAGCAGTGAATGGCCACGGGGTGAGCAGTTCTTC.

This clone was observed a handful of times. Here the CDR3 DNA reads TGTGCCAGTAGTATCCTTTTCGCGGGGCAGGGAAATGCTGAGCAGTTCTTC. Protein sequence: CASSILFAGQGNAEQFF. The V and J genes are TRBV19 and TRBJ2-1; D might be TRBD2 (6 bases). The germline V and J ends were trimmed by 3 bases and 9 bases, with 24 bases remaining between them. The CDR3 has 17 amino acids. Germline V gives CDR1 LNHDA, CDR2 SQIVND (reference sequence).

J is TRBJ1-2 and V is TRBV5-4, with D perhaps matching TRBD1 (5 bases). Trimming cost V 0 bases and J 5 bases, with 8 bases left between them. CDR1 is SGHNT and CDR2 is YYREEE in the germline V gene (reference sequence). The CDR3 has 13 amino acids. The CDR3 protein is CASSLGGTYGYTF. The CDR3 DNA follows: TGTGCCAGCAGCTTGGGGGGGACTTATGGCTACACCTTC.

The chain employs TRBV2 and TRBJ1-5; D gene ambiguous. Germline lookup yields CDR1 SNHLY and CDR2 FYNNEI. The CDR3 covers 13 residues. V was cut by 2 bases and J by 4 bases, with 6 bases left in between. Written as DNA, the CDR3 is TGTGCCAGCAGTGAACCCGGGAATCAGCCCCAGCATTTT. Protein product: CASSEPGNQPQHF.

The genes are TRBV21-1 and TRBJ2-4; the D call TRBD1 from the table was never checked on the DNA. TRBV21-1 is described as a pseudogene. This CDR3 is built from 12 residues. CDR3 region: CASSTMTGPRSF. CDR3 bases: TGTGCCAGCAGCACAATGACAGGCCCGAGGTCCTTC.

This clone is a singleton in its sample. V gene TRBV19 combines with J gene TRBJ1-4; possibly TRBD1 for D (5 bases). The CDR3 consists of 14 residues. CDR1 LNHDA and CDR2 SQIVND come from the germline V gene (reference sequence). V shed 3 bases and J shed 8 bases, with 13 bases lying between them. The CDR3: CASSIAPGVEKLFF. CDR3 nucleotide sequence: TGTGCCAGTAGTATTGCCCCGGGGGTCGAAAAACTGTTTTTT.

This clone was seen only once. The V gene is TRBV4-1, the J gene TRBJ2-7, with TRBD1 matching over 7 bases. The CDR3 runs to 13 residues. Per germline, CDR1 MGHRA and CDR2 YSYEKL. The V segment lost 8 bases and the J segment 4 bases; nucleotides outside the gene matches: 8. The CDR3: CASGTDLYYEQYF. In nucleotides, the CDR3 is TGCGCCAGCGGGACAGACCTATATTACGAGCAGTACTTC.

The chain couples TRBV5-1 to TRBJ1-1; 9 nucleotides line up with TRBD1. With 4 bases clipped from V and 1 base from J, the junction kept 14 bases outside the gene matches. The CDR3 totals 18 residues. Germline loops: CDR1 SGHRS, CDR2 YFSETQ. In nucleotides, the CDR3 is TGCGCCAGCAGCCCCGGGGACAGGGTAGCCCTCTGGAACACTGAAGCTTTCTTT. The encoded protein is CASSPGDRVALWNTEAFF.

The rearrangement uses TRBV7-2 and TRBJ1-6; TRBD1 is a possible D gene (5 bases). V was cut by 8 bases and J by 9 bases, with 17 bases left in between. The CDR3 length is 14 residues. Germline assignment: CDR1 SGHTA and CDR2 FQGNSA. CDR3 residues: CASSVGGGSSPLHF. In DNA, the CDR3 is TGTGCCAGCTCCGTGGGGGGAGGCAGTTCACCCCTCCACTTT.